A single sample gave rise to the 26 T cell receptor beta chains below, sequenced in a study of blood T cell repertoires in COVID-19. Repertoires were generated with immunoSEQ multiplex PCR, while TCRdb's copy carries only in-frame clones and drops some. The sample consists of about 57,000 clones, about four fifths of them appearing once. The sample taken for sequencing was peripheral blood. The receptors here all came from a woman aged 60 to 75 with acute or convalescent COVID-19.

The V gene is TRBV2, the J gene TRBJ2-5, with 7 bases that match TRBD2. The CDR3 spans 14 residues. J was trimmed by 2 bases and V by 6 bases; bases with no gene match: 6. CDR1 SNHLY and CDR2 FYNNEI come from the germline V gene. The CDR3 region has the DNA TGTGCCAGCAGCACCGGGACTATACAAGAGACCCAGTACTTC. Translation: CASSTGTIQETQYF.

The DNA for the CDR3 is TGTGCCAGTAGTATTTTTGGTTTGGGGCTAAATCAGCCCCAGCATTTT. It translates to CASSIFGLGLNQPQHF. The chain recombines TRBV19 with TRBJ1-5; possibly TRBD1 for D (5 bases). This CDR3 comprises 16 residues. Trimming took off 3 bases at V and 4 bases at J, with 16 bases between the two ends. Germline CDR1 is LNHDA and CDR2 is SQIVND (reference sequence).

The rearrangement links TRBV5-6 to TRBJ1-1; tentative D call: TRBD1 (5 bases). Trimming left V 4 bases short and J 11 bases short, with 18 bases between. The germline V gene has CDR1 SGHDT and CDR2 YYEEEE. This CDR3 is 13 amino acids long. The CDR3 protein is CASSPGVLLKAFF. The CDR3 region has the DNA TGTGCCAGCAGCCCGGGGGTCCTCCTGAAGGCTTTCTTT.

This clone came up once. The chain recombines TRBV5-1 with TRBJ2-1, with D possibly matching TRBD2 (5 bases). There are 14 residues in the CDR3. Germline V gives CDR1 SGHRS, CDR2 YFSETQ. Between the trimmed V and J ends, which lost 0 bases and 5 bases, there was a span of 9 bases. CDR3 coding DNA: TGCGCCAGCAGCTTGGGACTACCGAACAATGAGCAGTTCTTC. Amino acid sequence: CASSLGLPNNEQFF.

The rearrangement uses TRBV6-1 and TRBJ1-1; D may be TRBD1 (6 bases). V lost 2 bases to trimming and J lost 4 bases, with 8 bases between them. Germline V CDR1 and CDR2: MNHNS, SASEGT. This CDR3 has 13 amino acids. The CDR3 protein is CASSETRGTEAFF. The CDR3 DNA follows: TGTGCCAGCAGTGAAACCAGGGGCACTGAAGCTTTCTTT.

J is TRBJ1-6 and V is TRBV5-6; TRBD1 agrees at 7 bases. Per germline, CDR1 SGHDT and CDR2 YYEEEE. Germline trimming cut 3 bases from V and 15 bases from J; bases unmatched to any gene: 18. The CDR3 has 16 amino acids. In nucleotides, the CDR3 is TGTGCCAGCAGCTCACCGACAGGGACCGTCCCTGGGGTCCTCCACTTT. Translated, it gives CASSSPTGTVPGVLHF. The full variable domain, rest sourced from reference TRBV5-6 and TRBJ1-6, is DAGVTQSPTHLIKTRGQQVTLRCSPKSGHDTVSWYQQALGQGPQFIFQYYEEEERQRGNFPDRFSGHQFPNYSSELNVNALLLGDSALYLCASSSPTGTVPGVLHFGNGTRLTVT.

V usage is TRBV19 and J usage is TRBJ1-5; the D is unclear. Germline assignment: CDR1 LNHDA and CDR2 SQIVND (reference sequence). V shed 3 bases and J shed 6 bases, with 15 bases lying between them. This CDR3 has 15 residues. CDR3 coding DNA: TGTGCCAGTAGTATGGCGGGTGCGGTAGGTCAGCCCCAGCATTTT. As protein: CASSMAGAVGQPQHF.

The genes are TRBV4-2 and TRBJ2-3; TRBD1 aligns across 8 bases. With V trimmed by 3 bases and J by 5 bases, 7 bases remained unmatched. This CDR3 contains 15 residues. Germline CDR1 LGHNA, CDR2 YNFKEQ. This CDR3 is CASSQGTGEEDTQYF. The CDR3 DNA is TGTGCCAGCAGCCAGGGGACAGGAGAAGAAGATACGCAGTATTTT.

The chain is built from TRBV5-1 and TRBJ2-1; D gene ambiguous. Per germline, CDR1 SGHRS and CDR2 YFSETQ. Trimming left V 2 bases short and J 14 bases short, with 17 bases between. The CDR3 runs 13 residues. This CDR3 reads CASSLRSVDVKFF. The CDR3 DNA reads TGCGCCAGCAGCTTACGGTCTGTCGATGTTAAGTTCTTC. The full variable domain, with the rest looked up from reference TRBV5-1 and TRBJ2-1, is KAGVTQTPRYLIKTRGQQVTLSCSPISGHRSVSWYQQTPGQGLQFLFEYFSETQRNKGNFPGRFSGRQFSNSRSEMNVSTLELGDSALYLCASSLRSVDVKFFGPGTRLTVL.

The chain employs TRBV7-2 and TRBJ1-5, with D unresolved. Germline V gene data show CDR1 as SGHTA and CDR2 as FQGNSA. CDR3 length: 15 residues. V was clipped by 1 base and J by 6 bases, with 13 bases between them. CDR3 DNA: TGTGCCAGCAGCTTAGACTTCAGGATGAGTCAGCCCCAGCATTTT. It yields the protein CASSLDFRMSQPQHF.

The V gene is TRBV4-1, the J gene TRBJ2-7; the D gene is possibly TRBD1 (6 bases). CDR1 is MGHRA, CDR2 YSYEKL, per germline. The CDR3 runs 15 residues. V lost 0 bases and J lost 2, with 11 bases in between. CDR3 DNA: TGCGCCAGCAGCCAAGAATGGGACACTGCCTACGAGCAGTACTTC. Its protein product is CASSQEWDTAYEQYF.

V is TRBV7-8 and J is TRBJ2-7, with 9 bases aligning to TRBD1. The germline V gene has CDR1 SGHVS and CDR2 FQNEAQ. This CDR3 is 15 amino acids long. With V trimmed by 1 base and J by 5 bases, 6 bases remained unmatched. CDR3 amino acids: CASSLGGQGYDEQYF. DNA for the CDR3: TGTGCCAGCAGCTTAGGTGGACAGGGGTACGACGAGCAGTACTTC.

This clone was recorded once. This sequence joins TRBV10-3 and TRBJ2-3; D is perhaps TRBD2 (7 bases). The CDR3 has 13 residues. The V gene lost 8 bases and the J gene lost 5 bases, with 14 bases spanning the gap. Per germline, CDR1 ENHRY and CDR2 SYGVKD. This CDR3 is CAIGPGGEDTQYF. In DNA, the CDR3 is TGTGCCATCGGACCGGGGGGCGAAGATACGCAGTATTTT.

The chain is built from TRBV7-9 and TRBJ1-1, with a weak D call TRBD1 (5 bases). The CDR3 is made up of 13 amino acids. The V end lost 0 bases, the J end lost 5 bases, and 7 bases lay between the germline ends. Germline V gene data show CDR1 as SEHNR and CDR2 as FQNEAQ (reference sequence). CDR3 amino acids: CASSLAQGTEAFF. The CDR3 nucleotides read TGTGCCAGCAGCTTAGCGCAGGGTACTGAAGCTTTCTTT.

V and J are TRBV19 and TRBJ2-7, with D unresolved. The CDR3 contains 11 residues. Germline lookup yields CDR1 LNHDA and CDR2 SQIVND (reference sequence). V lost 8 bases and J 2 bases, leaving 7 bases between the germline ends. CDR3 nucleotides: TGTGCCAGTGGTCCGGCCTACGAGCAGTACTTC. It translates to CASGPAYEQYF.

The V gene is TRBV5-6, the J gene TRBJ1-3, with D hard to call. The CDR3 contains 15 residues. Trimming removed 2 bases from V and 0 bases from J, with 9 bases in between. CDR1 and CDR2 from the germline V gene are SGHDT and YYEEEE. The CDR3 loop reads CASSFPGNSGNTIYF. The CDR3 DNA reads TGTGCCAGCAGCTTCCCAGGCAACTCTGGAAACACCATATATTTT.

The chain uses TRBV7-6 and TRBJ1-5, with 10 bases lining up with TRBD1. This CDR3 has 15 residues. The junction had 5 bases not matched to a gene; V was cut back by 6 bases and J by 3 bases. Germline lookup yields CDR1 SGHVS and CDR2 FNYEAQ. CDR3 residues: CASSGGTGVNQPQHF. CDR3 DNA sequence: TGTGCCAGCAGTGGGGGGACAGGGGTCAATCAGCCCCAGCATTTT.

This chain links TRBV14 with TRBJ1-3; 8 positions agree with TRBD1. V was pared by 5 bases and J by 3 bases, with 12 bases of the junction left unmatched. The CDR3 sequence is 17 residues long. The germline V gene encodes CDR1 SGHDN and CDR2 FVKESK. CDR3 loop: CASSLGQGANFGNTIYF. DNA of the CDR3: TGTGCCAGCAGCTTAGGGCAGGGGGCGAATTTTGGAAACACCATATATTTT.

This chain connects TRBV9 to TRBJ2-3, with no clear D. The CDR3 has 15 amino acids. Germline V gives CDR1 SGDLS, CDR2 YYNGEE. V was pared by 0 bases and J by 0 bases, with 8 bases between. The CDR3 DNA follows: TGTGCCAGCAGCGTAGGTGGTAGTAGCACAGATACGCAGTATTTT. Residues: CASSVGGSSTDTQYF. The whole variable domain, filled in from reference TRBV9 and TRBJ2-3, reads DSGVTQTPKHLITATGQRVTLRCSPRSGDLSVYWYQQSLDQGLQFLIQYYNGEERAKGNILERFSAQQFPDLHSELNLSSLELGDSALYFCASSVGGSSTDTQYFGPGTRLTVL.

The chain couples TRBV6-2 or TRBV6-3 to TRBJ2-4, with 8 bases matching TRBD1. CDR3 length equals 15 residues. J lost 3 bases, V lost 6 bases, and 7 bases had no gene match. Germline values: CDR1 MNHEY, CDR2 SVGEGT. The CDR3 region is CASSRTGFGKNIQYF. As DNA, the CDR3 is TGTGCCAGCAGCCGGACAGGGTTCGGCAAAAACATTCAGTACTTC.

The table lists this clone with a count of one. This chain links TRBV27 with TRBJ1-3; D gene uncertain. The CDR3 runs to 14 residues. Per germline, CDR1 MNHEY and CDR2 SMNVEV (reference sequence). Deletions cut 0 bases from V and 0 bases from J, with 3 bases between. CDR3 residues: CASSLSSSGNTIYF. Written as DNA, the CDR3 is TGTGCCAGCAGTTTATCCTCCTCTGGAAACACCATATATTTT.

This sequence joins TRBV14 and TRBJ1-3, with D tentatively TRBD1 (6 bases). Germline CDR1 is SGHDN and CDR2 is FVKESK. V gave up 2 bases and J gave up 4 bases, with 15 bases separating them. The CDR3 contains 16 residues. CDR3 bases: TGTGCCAGCAGCCAATCCGTCGGGGACATAGGAAACACCATATATTTT. Translation gives CASSQSVGDIGNTIYF.

The genes are TRBV6-6 and TRBJ1-2; 7 bases line up with TRBD1. The CDR3 contains 13 residues. Germline V gene sequence: CDR1 MNHNY, CDR2 SVGAGI (reference sequence). The junction had 3 bases not matched to a gene; V was cut back by 6 bases and J by 2 bases. CDR3 loop: CASRAQGNYGYTF. CDR3 in DNA: TGTGCCAGCAGGGCACAGGGGAACTATGGCTACACCTTC.

This chain joins TRBV11-2 and TRBJ2-1, with a possible D match to TRBD1 (5 bases). Germline-derived CDR1 and CDR2 are SGHAT and FQNNGV. Trimming took off 5 bases at V and 8 bases at J, with 10 bases between the two ends. CDR3 length: 12 residues. For the CDR3, the DNA is TGTGCCAGCAGCCTCCAGGGATATGAGCAGTTCTTC. Amino acids: CASSLQGYEQFF.

This rearrangement joins TRBV18 to TRBJ1-5; D not resolved. The germline V and J ends were trimmed by 5 bases and 0 bases, with 8 bases remaining between them. Germline V CDR1 and CDR2: KGHSH, LQKENI. The CDR3 is 14 residues long. DNA for the CDR3: TGTGCCAGCTCAGATCGGGATAGCAATCAGCCCCAGCATTTT. As protein: CASSDRDSNQPQHF.

J is TRBJ1-1 and V is TRBV6-4; no definite D call. The V gene's germline CDR1 is MRHNA and CDR2 SNTAGT. V was clipped by 7 bases and J by 7 bases, with 7 bases between them. The CDR3 is made up of 10 amino acids. Here the CDR3 DNA reads TGTGCCAGCAACAAGAATGAAGCTTTCTTT. Residues: CASNKNEAFF.